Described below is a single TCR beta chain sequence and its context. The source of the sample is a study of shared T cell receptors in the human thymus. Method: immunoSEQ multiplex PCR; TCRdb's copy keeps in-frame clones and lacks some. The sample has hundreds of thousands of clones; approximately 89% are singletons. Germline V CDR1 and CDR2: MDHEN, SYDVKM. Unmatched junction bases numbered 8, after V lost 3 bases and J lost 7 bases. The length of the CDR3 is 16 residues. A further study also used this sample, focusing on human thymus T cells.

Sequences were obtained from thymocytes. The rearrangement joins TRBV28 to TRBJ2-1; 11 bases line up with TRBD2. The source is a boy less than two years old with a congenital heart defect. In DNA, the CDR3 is TGTGCCAGCAGTTTTAGACTAGCGGGGCTAGGGAATGAGCAGTTCTTC. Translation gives CASSFRLAGLGNEQFF.